The 17 T cell receptor beta chains given below trace back to one sample, sequenced in a study of T cells in tuberculosis. Specified time point: new active TB diagnosis, blood taken before or within 7 days of starting treatment. Some clones are missing from TCRdb's copy, which holds only in-frame ones; the method was immunoSEQ multiplex PCR. The sample gives tens of thousands of clones, under 85% of which show up once; under 15% is in the top ten. The material sequenced was PBMCs, taken at tuberculosis diagnosis. All receptors come from an adult with tuberculosis.

This sequence joins TRBV2 and TRBJ2-2; the match to TRBD2 covers 8 bases. This CDR3 region has 16 residues. CDR1 is SNHLY and CDR2 is FYNNEI in the germline V gene. With V trimmed by 4 bases and J by 4 bases, 8 bases remained unmatched. The CDR3 bases are TGTGCCAGCAGTGGGCTTAGCGGGAAGGGCACCGGGGAGCTGTTTTTT. The encoded protein is CASSGLSGKGTGELFF.

V is TRBV9 and J is TRBJ2-7; 15 bases are a match to TRBD2. The CDR3 contains 16 residues. Per the germline V gene, CDR1 is SGDLS and CDR2 is YYNGEE. V gave up 3 bases and J gave up 6 bases; unmatched junction bases: 7. In DNA, the CDR3 is TGTGCCAGCAGCGAGATTCCGGGACTAGCGGGGGGCGAGCAGTACTTC. Translation gives CASSEIPGLAGGEQYF.

This clone was seen only once. The rearrangement joins TRBV30 to TRBJ1-1; 12 bases are a match to TRBD1. The CDR3 runs to 20 residues. Losses at the gene ends were 3 bases for V and 1 base for J; bases not matched to a gene: 18. Germline V CDR1 and CDR2: GTSNPN, SVGIG (reference sequence). The CDR3 nucleotides read TGTGCCTGGAGCCGCGGGACAGGGGGCGCGAGGTGGACGGGGAACACTGAAGCTTTCTTT. It codes for CAWSRGTGGARWTGNTEAFF.

The chain is built from TRBV5-1 and TRBJ2-1; D is unclear. CDR3 size: 11 residues. From germline, CDR1 is SGHRS and CDR2 YFSETQ. V gave up 1 base and J gave up 7 bases, with 3 bases separating them. CDR3 DNA: TGCGCCAGCAGCTTGCGTAATGAGCAGTTCTTC. The encoded protein is CASSLRNEQFF.

As DNA, the CDR3 is TGCGCCAGCACAACCGGGGGGCTTGGGAATGAGCAGTTCTTC. It translates to CASTTGGLGNEQFF. The chain employs TRBV10-1 and TRBJ2-1, with D maybe TRBD2 (7 bases). The germline CDR1 and CDR2 sequences are WNHNN and SYGVQD (reference sequence). V was trimmed by 7 bases and J by 7 bases, leaving 17 bases between them. The CDR3 consists of 14 residues.

The chain employs TRBV30 and TRBJ2-3, with D possibly TRBD1 on 6 matching bases. Germline V gene lookup returns CDR1 GTSNPN and CDR2 SVGIG (reference sequence). The CDR3 runs 13 residues. Trimming took 7 bases from V and 4 from J, leaving 15 bases between them. The CDR3 bases are TGTGCCTCCACCCTAGGGGGTGCAGATACGCAGTATTTT. This encodes CASTLGGADTQYF.

This chain uses TRBV9 with TRBJ2-3, with 16 nucleotides matching TRBD2. Germline V lookup: CDR1 SGDLS, CDR2 YYNGEE. Trimming removed 4 bases from V and 4 bases from J; junction bases left unmatched: 18. The CDR3 consists of 21 residues. In DNA, the CDR3 is TGTGCCAGCAGCCTCAGGACAGGGACTAGCGGGAGGGCCAATCTGGCAGATACGCAGTATTTT. This translates into CASSLRTGTSGRANLADTQYF.

The V gene is TRBV29-1, the J gene TRBJ1-5; TRBD1 might be the D (5 bases). The V gene's germline CDR1 is SQVTM and CDR2 ANQGSEA. The CDR3 spans 13 residues. V shed 4 bases and J shed 7 bases, with 14 bases lying between them. The CDR3 protein is CSVAQGIGQPQHF. DNA of the CDR3: TGCAGCGTTGCGCAGGGCATAGGGCAGCCCCAGCATTTT.

The rearrangement joins TRBV5-8 to TRBJ1-4; TRBD1 agrees at 9 bases. The CDR3 is made up of 14 amino acids. Trimming took 3 bases from V and 9 from J; bases not matched to a gene: 6. Germline V lookup: CDR1 SGHTS, CDR2 YDEGEE. As DNA, the CDR3 is TGTGCCAGCAGCTCGGCCGGGACAGGGAAAAAACTGTTTTTT. As protein: CASSSAGTGKKLFF.

V and J are TRBV6-1 and TRBJ1-3; 8 nucleotides match TRBD1. V trimming: 4 bases; J trimming: 3 bases; junction bases outside the gene matches: 8. CDR3 length equals 16 residues. Germline-derived CDR1 and CDR2 are MNHNS and SASEGT. This CDR3 is CASSADRGGIGNTIYF. Here the CDR3 DNA reads TGTGCCAGCAGTGCCGACAGGGGTGGAATTGGAAACACCATATATTTT.

The CDR3 loop is CASSLLTGNEVGELFF. Written as DNA, the CDR3 is TGTGCCAGCAGCCTCCTTACAGGGAATGAGGTCGGGGAGCTGTTTTTT. The chain combines TRBV21-1 with TRBJ2-2; the table gives TRBD1 as D, unverified against the DNA. TRBV21-1 is described as a pseudogene. This CDR3 region has 16 residues.

The chain couples TRBV19 to TRBJ1-4; a weak D match, TRBD1 (5 bases). The CDR3 sequence is 11 residues long. Germline V gene lookup returns CDR1 LNHDA and CDR2 SQIVND (reference sequence). Between the trimmed V and J ends, which lost 7 bases and 7 bases, there was a span of 7 bases. The CDR3 nucleotides are TGTGCCAGTACAGGGCGTGAAAAACTGTTTTTT. Encoded protein: CASTGREKLFF.

This chain uses TRBV5-4 with TRBJ2-1, with 7 bases identical to TRBD2. In germline, CDR1 is SGHNT, CDR2 YYREEE (reference sequence). Trimming took 4 bases from V and 2 from J; bases not matched to a gene: 3. CDR3 length: 14 amino acids. CDR3 coding DNA: TGTGCCAGCAGCGTAGCGGGTGCCTACAATGAGCAGTTCTTC. It encodes CASSVAGAYNEQFF.

The CDR3 here is CASSPVGNLAKNIQYF. As DNA, the CDR3 is TGTGCCAGCAGCCCAGTCGGGAACCTAGCCAAAAACATTCAGTACTTC. J is TRBJ2-4 and V is TRBV7-2; possibly TRBD2 for D (5 bases). This CDR3 has 16 residues. Between the trimmed V and J ends, which lost 5 bases and 0 bases, there was a span of 14 bases. From germline, CDR1 is SGHTA and CDR2 FQGNSA.

This chain joins TRBV4-3 and TRBJ1-1, with 7 positions matching TRBD1. The CDR3 loop spans 15 amino acids. V shed 4 bases, J shed 10 bases, and the junction held 15 bases outside the gene matches. CDR1 and CDR2 from the germline V gene are LGHNA and YSLEER. CDR3 in DNA: TGCGCCAGCAGCCTCCAAGGGAACAGGGGAGACGGAGCTTTCTTT. Its protein is CASSLQGNRGDGAFF.

V is TRBV5-1 and J is TRBJ2-3; perhaps TRBD2 as D (6 bases). Germline assignment: CDR1 SGHRS and CDR2 YFSETQ. V shed 0 bases and J shed 5 bases, with 7 bases lying between them. The CDR3 runs 13 residues. CDR3 DNA: TGCGCCAGCAGCTTGGAAGCGGGAGATACGCAGTATTTT. Translation gives CASSLEAGDTQYF.

The chain employs TRBV19 and TRBJ2-1; 7 nucleotides align to TRBD2. The V gene end was trimmed by 7 bases and the J gene end by 8 bases; junction bases not matched to a gene: 11. The CDR3 runs 14 residues. Looked up from germline, CDR1 is LNHDA and CDR2 is SQIVND (reference sequence). CDR3 amino acids: CASNRGRDRYEQFF. The CDR3 DNA reads as TGTGCCAGTAATCGAGGGAGGGACCGGTATGAGCAGTTCTTC.